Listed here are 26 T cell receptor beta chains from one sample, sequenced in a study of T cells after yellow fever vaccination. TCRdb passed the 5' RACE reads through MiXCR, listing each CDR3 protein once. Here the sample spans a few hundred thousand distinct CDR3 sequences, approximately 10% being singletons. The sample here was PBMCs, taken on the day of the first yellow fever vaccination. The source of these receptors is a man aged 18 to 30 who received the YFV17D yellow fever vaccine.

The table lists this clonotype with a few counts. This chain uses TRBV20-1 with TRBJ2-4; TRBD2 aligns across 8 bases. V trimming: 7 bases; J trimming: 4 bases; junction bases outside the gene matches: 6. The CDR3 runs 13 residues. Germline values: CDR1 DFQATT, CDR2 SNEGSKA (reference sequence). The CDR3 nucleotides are TGCAGTGTGATTGTAGCGGGGAAAAACATTCAGTACTTC. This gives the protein CSVIVAGKNIQYF.

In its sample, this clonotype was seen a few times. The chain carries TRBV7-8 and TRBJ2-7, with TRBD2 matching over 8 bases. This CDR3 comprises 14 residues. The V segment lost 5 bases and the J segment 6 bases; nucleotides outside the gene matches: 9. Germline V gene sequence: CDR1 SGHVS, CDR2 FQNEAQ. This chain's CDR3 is CASSPSGGQGEQYF. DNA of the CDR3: TGTGCCAGCAGCCCAAGCGGGGGTCAGGGCGAGCAGTACTTC.

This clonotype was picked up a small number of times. The CDR3 loop is CSVALATGQETQYF. CDR3 in DNA: TGCAGCGTTGCCCTAGCGACGGGGCAAGAGACCCAGTACTTC. This chain joins TRBV29-1 and TRBJ2-5; D perhaps matches TRBD2 (6 bases). Germline CDR1 and CDR2: SQVTM and ANQGSEA. Between the trimmed V and J ends, which lost 4 bases and 2 bases, there was a span of 14 bases. There are 14 residues in the CDR3.

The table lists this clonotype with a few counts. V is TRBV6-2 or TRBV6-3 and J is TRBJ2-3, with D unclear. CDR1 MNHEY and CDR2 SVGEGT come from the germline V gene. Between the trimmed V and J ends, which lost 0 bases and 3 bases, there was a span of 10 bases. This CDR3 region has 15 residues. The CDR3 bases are TGTGCCAGCAGTTACTCCGAGGAGTCGACAGATACGCAGTATTTT. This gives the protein CASSYSEESTDTQYF.

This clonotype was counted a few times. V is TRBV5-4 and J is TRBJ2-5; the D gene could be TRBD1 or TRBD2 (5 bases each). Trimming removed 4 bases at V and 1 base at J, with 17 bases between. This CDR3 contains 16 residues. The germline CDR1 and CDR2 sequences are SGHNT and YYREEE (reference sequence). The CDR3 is CASSQKTGTSQETQYF. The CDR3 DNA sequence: TGTGCCAGCAGCCAGAAAACCGGGACCAGCCAAGAGACCCAGTACTTC.

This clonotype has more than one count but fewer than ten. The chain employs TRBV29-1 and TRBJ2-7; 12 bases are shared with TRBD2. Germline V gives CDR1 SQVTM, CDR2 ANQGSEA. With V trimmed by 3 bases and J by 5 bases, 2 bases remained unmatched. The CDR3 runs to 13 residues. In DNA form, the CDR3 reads TGCAGCGTTGAGAGGACTAGCGGGGACGAGCAGTACTTC. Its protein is CSVERTSGDEQYF.

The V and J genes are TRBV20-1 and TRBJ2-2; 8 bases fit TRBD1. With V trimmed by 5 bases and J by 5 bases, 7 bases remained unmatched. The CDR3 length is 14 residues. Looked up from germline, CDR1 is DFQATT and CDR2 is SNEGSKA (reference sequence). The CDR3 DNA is TGCAGTGCTCGATTGACAGGGGTTACCGGGGAGCTGTTTTTT. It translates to CSARLTGVTGELFF.

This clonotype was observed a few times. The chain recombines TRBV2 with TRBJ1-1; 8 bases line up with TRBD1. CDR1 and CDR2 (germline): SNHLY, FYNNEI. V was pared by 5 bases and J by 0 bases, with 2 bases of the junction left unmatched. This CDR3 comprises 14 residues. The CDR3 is CASSLTGVNTEAFF. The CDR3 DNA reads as TGTGCCAGCAGTTTGACAGGGGTGAACACTGAAGCTTTCTTT.

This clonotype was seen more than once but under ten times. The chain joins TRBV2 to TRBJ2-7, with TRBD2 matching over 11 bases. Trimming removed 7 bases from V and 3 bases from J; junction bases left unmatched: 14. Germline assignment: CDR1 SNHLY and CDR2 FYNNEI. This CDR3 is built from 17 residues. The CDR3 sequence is CASKPRLSGGAYYEQYF. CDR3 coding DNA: TGTGCCAGCAAACCACGTCTTAGCGGGGGGGCTTACTACGAGCAGTACTTC.

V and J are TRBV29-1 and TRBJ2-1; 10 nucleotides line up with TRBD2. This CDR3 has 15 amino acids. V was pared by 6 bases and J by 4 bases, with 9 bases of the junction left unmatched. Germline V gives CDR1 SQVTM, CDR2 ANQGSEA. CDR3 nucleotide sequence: TGCAGCGTCAGGGTAGCGGGGGGTATGTACAATGAGCAGTTCTTC. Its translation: CSVRVAGGMYNEQFF.

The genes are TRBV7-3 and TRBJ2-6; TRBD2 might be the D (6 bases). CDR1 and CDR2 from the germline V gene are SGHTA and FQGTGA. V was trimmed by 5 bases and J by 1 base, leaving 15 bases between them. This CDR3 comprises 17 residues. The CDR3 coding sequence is TGTGCCAGCAGCCCCGGGACTCCACCTTCTGGGGCCAACGTCCTGACTTTC. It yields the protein CASSPGTPPSGANVLTF.

DNA for the CDR3: TGTGCCAGCAGCCCACAGGGGATGGGGACCCAGTACTTC. Translating gives CASSPQGMGTQYF. The chain recombines TRBV7-9 with TRBJ2-5; 7 bases are shared with TRBD1. This CDR3 has 13 amino acids. V was clipped by 5 bases and J by 7 bases; unmatched bases: 7. Germline lookup yields CDR1 SEHNR and CDR2 FQNEAQ (reference sequence).

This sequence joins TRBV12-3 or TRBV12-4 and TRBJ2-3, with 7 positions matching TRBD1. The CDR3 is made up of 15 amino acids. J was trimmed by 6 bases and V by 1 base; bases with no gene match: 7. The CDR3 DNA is TGTGCCAGCAGTTTAGGACAGGGTCGGTACGATACGCAGTATTTT. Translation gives CASSLGQGRYDTQYF.

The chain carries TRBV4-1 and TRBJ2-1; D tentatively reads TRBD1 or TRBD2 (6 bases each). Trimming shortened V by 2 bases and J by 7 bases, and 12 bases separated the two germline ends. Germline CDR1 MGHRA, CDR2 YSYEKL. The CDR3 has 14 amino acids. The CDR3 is CASSQLRGVNEQFF. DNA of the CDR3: TGCGCCAGCAGCCAATTAAGGGGGGTAAATGAGCAGTTCTTC.

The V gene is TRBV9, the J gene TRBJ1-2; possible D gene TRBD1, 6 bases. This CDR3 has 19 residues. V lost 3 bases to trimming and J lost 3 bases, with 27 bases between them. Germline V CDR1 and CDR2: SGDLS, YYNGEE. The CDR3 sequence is CASSAYKSRLDRAYYGYTF. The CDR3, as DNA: TGTGCCAGCAGCGCATATAAATCTCGATTGGACAGAGCTTACTATGGCTACACCTTC.

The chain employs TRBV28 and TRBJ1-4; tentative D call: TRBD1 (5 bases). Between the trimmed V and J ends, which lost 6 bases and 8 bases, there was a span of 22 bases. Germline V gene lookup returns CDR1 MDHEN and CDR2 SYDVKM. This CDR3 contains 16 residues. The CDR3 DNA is TGTGCCAGCAGCCTAGGGACCGCCGCGGGGTGGGAAAAACTGTTTTTT. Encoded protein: CASSLGTAAGWEKLFF.

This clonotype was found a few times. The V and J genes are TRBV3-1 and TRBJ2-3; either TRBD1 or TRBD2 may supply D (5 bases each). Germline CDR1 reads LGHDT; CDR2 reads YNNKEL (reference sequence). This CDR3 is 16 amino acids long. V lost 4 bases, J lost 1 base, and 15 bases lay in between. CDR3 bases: TGTGCCAGCAGCCTCGATGTTAGGGGAGGCACAGATACGCAGTATTTT. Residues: CASSLDVRGGTDTQYF.

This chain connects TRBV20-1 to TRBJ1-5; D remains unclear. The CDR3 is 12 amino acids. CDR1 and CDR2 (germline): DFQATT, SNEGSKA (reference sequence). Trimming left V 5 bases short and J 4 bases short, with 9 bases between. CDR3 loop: CSAQAGNQPQHF. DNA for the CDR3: TGCAGTGCTCAAGCGGGAAATCAGCCCCAGCATTTT.

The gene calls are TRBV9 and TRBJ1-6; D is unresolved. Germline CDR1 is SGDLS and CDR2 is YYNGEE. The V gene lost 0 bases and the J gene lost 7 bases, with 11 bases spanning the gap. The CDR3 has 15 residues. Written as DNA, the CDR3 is TGTGCCAGCAGCGTAGGGTCCCACAGAAATTCACCCCTCCACTTT. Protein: CASSVGSHRNSPLHF.

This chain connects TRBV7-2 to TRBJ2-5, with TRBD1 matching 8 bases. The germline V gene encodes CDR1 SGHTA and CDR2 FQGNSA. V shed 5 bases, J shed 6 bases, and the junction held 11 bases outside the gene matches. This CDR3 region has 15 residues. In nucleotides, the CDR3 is TGTGCCAGCAGCCTGTTGACAGGGGTCGGAAAGACCCAGTACTTC. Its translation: CASSLLTGVGKTQYF. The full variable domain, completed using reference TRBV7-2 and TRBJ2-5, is GAGVSQSPSNKVTEKGKDVELRCDPISGHTALYWYRQSLGQGLEFLIYFQGNSAPDKSGLPSDRFSAERTGGSVSTLTIQRTQQEDSAVYLCASSLLTGVGKTQYFGPGTRLLVL.

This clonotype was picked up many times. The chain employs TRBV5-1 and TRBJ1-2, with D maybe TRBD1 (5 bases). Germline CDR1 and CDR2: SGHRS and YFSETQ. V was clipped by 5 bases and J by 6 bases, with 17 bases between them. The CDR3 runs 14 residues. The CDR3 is CASRPDSGTDGYTF. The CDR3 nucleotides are TGCGCCAGCAGGCCGGACTCAGGGACCGATGGCTACACCTTC. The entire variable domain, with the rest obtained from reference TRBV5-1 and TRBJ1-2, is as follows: KAGVTQTPRYLIKTRGQQVTLSCSPISGHRSVSWYQQTPGQGLQFLFEYFSETQRNKGNFPGRFSGRQFSNSRSEMNVSTLELGDSALYLCASRPDSGTDGYTFGSGTRLTVV.

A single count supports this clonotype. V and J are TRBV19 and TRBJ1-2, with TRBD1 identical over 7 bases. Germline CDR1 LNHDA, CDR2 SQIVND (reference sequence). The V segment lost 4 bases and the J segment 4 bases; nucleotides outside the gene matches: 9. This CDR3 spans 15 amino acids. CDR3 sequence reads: CASSNWDSYVYGYTF. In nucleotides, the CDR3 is TGTGCCAGTAGTAACTGGGACAGCTATGTCTATGGCTACACCTTC. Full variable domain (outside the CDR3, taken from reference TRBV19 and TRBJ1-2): DGGITQSPKYLFRKEGQNVTLSCEQNLNHDAMYWYRQDPGQGLRLIYYSQIVNDFQKGDIAEGYSVSREKKESFPLTVTSAQKNPTAFYLCASSNWDSYVYGYTFGSGTRLTVV.

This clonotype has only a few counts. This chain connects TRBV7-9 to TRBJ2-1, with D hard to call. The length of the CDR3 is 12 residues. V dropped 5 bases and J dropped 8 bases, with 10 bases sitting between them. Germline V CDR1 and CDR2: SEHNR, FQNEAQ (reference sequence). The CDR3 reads CASSPEPYEQFF. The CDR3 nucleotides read TGTGCCAGCAGCCCTGAGCCCTATGAGCAGTTCTTC.

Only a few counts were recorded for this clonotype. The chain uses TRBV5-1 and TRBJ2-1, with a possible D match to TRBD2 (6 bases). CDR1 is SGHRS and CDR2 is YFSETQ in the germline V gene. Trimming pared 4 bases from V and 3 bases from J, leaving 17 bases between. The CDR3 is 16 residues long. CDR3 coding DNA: TGCGCCAGCAGCCTCGCGGGGAATGGGTTCTACAATGAGCAGTTCTTC. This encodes CASSLAGNGFYNEQFF.

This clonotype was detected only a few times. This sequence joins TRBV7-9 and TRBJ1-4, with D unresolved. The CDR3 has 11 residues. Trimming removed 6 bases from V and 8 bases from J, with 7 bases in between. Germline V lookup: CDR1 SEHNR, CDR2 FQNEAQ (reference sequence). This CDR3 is CASRGWEKLFF. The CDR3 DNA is TGTGCCAGCAGGGGATGGGAAAAACTGTTTTTT.

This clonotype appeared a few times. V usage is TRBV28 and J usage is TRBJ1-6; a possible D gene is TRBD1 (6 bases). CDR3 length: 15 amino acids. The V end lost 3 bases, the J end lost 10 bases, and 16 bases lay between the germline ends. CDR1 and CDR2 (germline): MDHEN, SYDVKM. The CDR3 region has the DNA TGTGCCAGCAGTTTTTCTCCGGGGGCAGGATCACCCCTCCACTTT. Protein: CASSFSPGAGSPLHF.